Sequencing of this T cell receptor beta chain was carried out in a study of OX40 agonist ivuxolimab in advanced cancers. Looking at the study overall: The patients received agonistic anti-OX40 (CD134) antibody ivuxolimab. Three individuals attained partial responses, comprising one hepatocellular carcinoma case and two cutaneous melanoma cases. General study findings and limits: On average, CD8+ T cells had more expanded clones than CD4+. Some nonresponders additionally presented with little normalized T-cell clonal expansion.

The assay was immunoSEQ multiplex PCR, and TCRdb's table has in-frame clones only and misses some. The table shows under 100,000 clones, with about 84% occurring only once. A word on this clone: Its antigen remains unknown.

Here the sequenced sample was CD4+ or CD8+ T cells sorted from blood, taken in a trial of the OX40 agonist ivuxolimab. This TCR derives from an adult with an advanced solid tumor such as melanoma, head and neck, liver or kidney cancer.

This CDR3 reads CASSQGTIEGSYGYTF. The CDR3 bases are TGCGCCAGCAGCCAAGGCACTATAGAGGGCTCCTATGGCTACACCTTC. V is TRBV4-3 and J is TRBJ1-2; the D is unclear. Per the germline V gene, CDR1 is LGHNA and CDR2 is YSLEER. This CDR3 is 16 amino acids long. Trimming took 1 base from V and 4 from J, leaving 16 bases between them.